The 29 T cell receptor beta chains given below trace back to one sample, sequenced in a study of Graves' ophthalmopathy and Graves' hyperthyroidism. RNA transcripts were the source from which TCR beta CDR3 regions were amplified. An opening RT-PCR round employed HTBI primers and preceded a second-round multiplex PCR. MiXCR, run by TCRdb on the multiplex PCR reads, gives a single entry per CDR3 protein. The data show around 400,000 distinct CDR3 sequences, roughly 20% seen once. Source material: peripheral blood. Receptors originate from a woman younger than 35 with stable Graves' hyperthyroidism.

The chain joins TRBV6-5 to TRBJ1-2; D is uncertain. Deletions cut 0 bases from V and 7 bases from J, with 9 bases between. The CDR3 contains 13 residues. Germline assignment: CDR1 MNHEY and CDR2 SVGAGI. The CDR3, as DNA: TGTGCCAGCAGTTACTCGAAGGGTCGTGGCTACACCTTC. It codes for CASSYSKGRGYTF.

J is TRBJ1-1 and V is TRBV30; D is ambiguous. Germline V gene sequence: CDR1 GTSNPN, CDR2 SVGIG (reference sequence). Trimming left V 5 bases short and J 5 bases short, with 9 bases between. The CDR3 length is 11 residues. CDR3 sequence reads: CAWAVGTEAFF. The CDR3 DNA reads TGTGCCTGGGCCGTAGGGACTGAAGCTTTCTTT.

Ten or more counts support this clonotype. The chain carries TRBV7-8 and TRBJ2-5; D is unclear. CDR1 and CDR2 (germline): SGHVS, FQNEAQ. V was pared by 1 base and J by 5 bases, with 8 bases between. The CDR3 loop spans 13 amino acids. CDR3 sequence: CASSLGMAETQYF. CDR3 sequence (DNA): TGTGCCAGCAGCTTAGGGATGGCCGAGACCCAGTACTTC.

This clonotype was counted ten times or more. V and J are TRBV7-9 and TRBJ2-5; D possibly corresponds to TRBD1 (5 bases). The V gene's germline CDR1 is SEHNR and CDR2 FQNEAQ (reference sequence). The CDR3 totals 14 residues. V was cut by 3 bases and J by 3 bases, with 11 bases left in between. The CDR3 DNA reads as TGTGCCAGCAGCTTTTACGGCAGGGAAGAGACCCAGTACTTC. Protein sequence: CASSFYGREETQYF.

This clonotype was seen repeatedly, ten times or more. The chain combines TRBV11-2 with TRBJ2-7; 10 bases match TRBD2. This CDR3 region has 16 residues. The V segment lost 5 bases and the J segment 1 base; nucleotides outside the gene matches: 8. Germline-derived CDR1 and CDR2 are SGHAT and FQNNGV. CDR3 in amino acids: CASSPRTSGLSYEQYF. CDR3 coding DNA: TGTGCCAGCAGCCCCCGGACTAGCGGCCTGTCCTACGAGCAGTACTTC.

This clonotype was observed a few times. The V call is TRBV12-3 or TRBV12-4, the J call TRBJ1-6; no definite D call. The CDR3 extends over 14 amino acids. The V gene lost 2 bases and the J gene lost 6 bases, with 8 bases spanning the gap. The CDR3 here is CASSLQSFNSPLHF. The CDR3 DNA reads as TGTGCCAGCAGTTTACAGAGTTTTAATTCACCCCTCCACTTT.

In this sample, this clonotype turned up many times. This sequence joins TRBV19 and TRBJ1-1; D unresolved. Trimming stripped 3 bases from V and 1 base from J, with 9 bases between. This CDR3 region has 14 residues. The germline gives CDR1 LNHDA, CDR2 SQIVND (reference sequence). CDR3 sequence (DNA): TGTGCCAGTAGTATTCGGGCCGGGAACACTGAAGCTTTCTTT. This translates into CASSIRAGNTEAFF.

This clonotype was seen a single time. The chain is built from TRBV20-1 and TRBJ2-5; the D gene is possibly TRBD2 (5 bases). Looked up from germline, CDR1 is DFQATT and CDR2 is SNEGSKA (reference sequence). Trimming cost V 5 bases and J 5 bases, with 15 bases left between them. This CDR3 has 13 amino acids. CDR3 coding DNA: TGCAGTGCTCGACAATCTAGCTGGGAGACCCAGTACTTC. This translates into CSARQSSWETQYF.

The CDR3 region has the DNA TGTGCCAGCGGGGAGAAACGAGGAGGGGACCGGGCCAAAAATTCACCCCTCCACTTT. Protein: CASGEKRGGDRAKNSPLHF. The chain combines TRBV12-3 or TRBV12-4 with TRBJ1-6, with a weak D call TRBD1 (5 bases). The CDR3 runs 19 residues. V lost 8 bases and J 7 bases, leaving 30 bases between the germline ends.

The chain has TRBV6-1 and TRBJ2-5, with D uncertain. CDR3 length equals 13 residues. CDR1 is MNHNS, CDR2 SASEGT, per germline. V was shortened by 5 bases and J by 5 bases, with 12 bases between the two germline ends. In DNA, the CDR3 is TGTGCCAGCAGTCCCTACCTTGCGGAGACCCAGTACTTC. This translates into CASSPYLAETQYF.

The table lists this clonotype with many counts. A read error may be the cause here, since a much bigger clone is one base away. For the CDR3, the DNA is TGTGCCAGCAGCTTAGCGGCTCCACGAGAGACCCAGTACTTC. Translating gives CASSLAAPRETQYF. This chain connects TRBV7-2 to TRBJ2-5; D is unclear. The germline V and J ends were trimmed by 0 bases and 4 bases, with 9 bases remaining between them. The CDR3 covers 14 residues. Germline-derived CDR1 and CDR2 are SGHTA and FQGNSA.

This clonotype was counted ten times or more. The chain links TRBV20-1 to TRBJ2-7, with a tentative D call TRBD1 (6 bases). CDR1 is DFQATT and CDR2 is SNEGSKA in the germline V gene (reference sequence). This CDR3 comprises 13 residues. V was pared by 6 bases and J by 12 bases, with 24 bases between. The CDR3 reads CSATSRGTQGPYF. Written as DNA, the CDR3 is TGCAGTGCCACCTCAAGGGGCACACAGGGCCCGTACTTC.

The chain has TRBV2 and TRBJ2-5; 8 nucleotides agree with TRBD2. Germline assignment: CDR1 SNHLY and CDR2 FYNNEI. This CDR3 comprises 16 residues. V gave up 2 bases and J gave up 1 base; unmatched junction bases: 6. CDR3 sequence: CASSEPGLVSQETQYF. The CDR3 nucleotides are TGTGCCAGCAGTGAACCGGGACTAGTCTCCCAAGAGACCCAGTACTTC.

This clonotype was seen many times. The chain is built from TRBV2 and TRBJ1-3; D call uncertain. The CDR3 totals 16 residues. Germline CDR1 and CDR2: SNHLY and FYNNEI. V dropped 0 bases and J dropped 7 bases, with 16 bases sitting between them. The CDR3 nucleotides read TGTGCCAGCAGTGAAGCGCTTTCACTCGGGAGGAACACCATATATTTT. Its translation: CASSEALSLGRNTIYF. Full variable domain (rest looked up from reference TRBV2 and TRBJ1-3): EPEVTQTPSHQVTQMGQEVILRCVPISNHLYFYWYRQILGQKVEFLVSFYNNEISEKSEIFDDQFSVERPDGSNFTLKIRSTKLEDSAMYFCASSEALSLGRNTIYFGEGSWLTVV.

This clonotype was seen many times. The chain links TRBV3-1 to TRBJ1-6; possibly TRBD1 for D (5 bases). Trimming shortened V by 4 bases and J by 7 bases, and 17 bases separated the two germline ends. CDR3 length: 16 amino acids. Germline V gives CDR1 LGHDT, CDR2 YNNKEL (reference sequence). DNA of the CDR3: TGTGCCAGCAGCCGCCCCCCAGCAGGGCAGAATTCACCCCTCCACTTT. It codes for CASSRPPAGQNSPLHF.

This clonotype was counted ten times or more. The CDR3 region has the DNA TGTGCCAGCAGTTTCGTTGCGGGGGGGAGTCCCTACGAGCAGTACTTC. This translates into CASSFVAGGSPYEQYF. This sequence joins TRBV12-3 or TRBV12-4 and TRBJ2-7; 9 positions match TRBD2. The CDR3 loop spans 16 amino acids. The V gene end was trimmed by 3 bases and the J gene end by 2 bases; junction bases not matched to a gene: 8.

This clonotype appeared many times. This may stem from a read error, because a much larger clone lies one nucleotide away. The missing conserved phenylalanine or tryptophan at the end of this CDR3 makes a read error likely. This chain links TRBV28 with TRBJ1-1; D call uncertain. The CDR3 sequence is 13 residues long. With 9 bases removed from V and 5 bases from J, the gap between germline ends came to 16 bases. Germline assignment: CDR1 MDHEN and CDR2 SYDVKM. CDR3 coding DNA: TGTGCCAGTCGGTATCGGGCGCGGACTGAAGCTTTCCTT. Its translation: CASRYRARTEAFL.

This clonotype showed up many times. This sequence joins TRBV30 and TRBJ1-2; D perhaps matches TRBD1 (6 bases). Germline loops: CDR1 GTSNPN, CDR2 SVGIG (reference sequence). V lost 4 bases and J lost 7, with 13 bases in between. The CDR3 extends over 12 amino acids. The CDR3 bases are TGTGCCTGGATGGGGGGAGGGGGTGGCTACACCTTC. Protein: CAWMGGGGGYTF.

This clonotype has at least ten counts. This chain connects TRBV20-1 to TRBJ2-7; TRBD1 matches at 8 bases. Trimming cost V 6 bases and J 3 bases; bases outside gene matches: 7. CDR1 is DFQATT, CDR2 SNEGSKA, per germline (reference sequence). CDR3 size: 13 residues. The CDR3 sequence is CSANRQGFYEQYF. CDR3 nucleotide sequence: TGCAGTGCCAATCGACAGGGGTTCTACGAGCAGTACTTC.

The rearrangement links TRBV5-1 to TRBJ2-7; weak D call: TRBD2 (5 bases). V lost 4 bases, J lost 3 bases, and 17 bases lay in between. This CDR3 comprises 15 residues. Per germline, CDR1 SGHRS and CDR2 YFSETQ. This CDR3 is CASSPQPTNLYEQYF. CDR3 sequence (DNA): TGCGCCAGCAGCCCCCAACCGACTAACCTCTACGAGCAGTACTTC. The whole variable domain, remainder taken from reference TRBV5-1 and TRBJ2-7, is KAGVTQTPRYLIKTRGQQVTLSCSPISGHRSVSWYQQTPGQGLQFLFEYFSETQRNKGNFPGRFSGRQFSNSRSEMNVSTLELGDSALYLCASSPQPTNLYEQYFGPGTRLTVT.

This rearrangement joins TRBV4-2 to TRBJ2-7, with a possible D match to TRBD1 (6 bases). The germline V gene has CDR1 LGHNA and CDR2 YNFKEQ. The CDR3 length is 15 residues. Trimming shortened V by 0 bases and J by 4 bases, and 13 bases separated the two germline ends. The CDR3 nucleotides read TGTGCCAGCAGCCAAGACGGGGACACCTGGTACGAGCAGTACTTC. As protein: CASSQDGDTWYEQYF.

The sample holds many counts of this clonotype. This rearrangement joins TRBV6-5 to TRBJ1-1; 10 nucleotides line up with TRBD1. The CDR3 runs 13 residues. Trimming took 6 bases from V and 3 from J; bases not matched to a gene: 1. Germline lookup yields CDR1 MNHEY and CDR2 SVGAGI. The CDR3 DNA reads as TGTGCCAGCAGGGGACAGGGGCACACTGAAGCTTTCTTT. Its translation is CASRGQGHTEAFF.

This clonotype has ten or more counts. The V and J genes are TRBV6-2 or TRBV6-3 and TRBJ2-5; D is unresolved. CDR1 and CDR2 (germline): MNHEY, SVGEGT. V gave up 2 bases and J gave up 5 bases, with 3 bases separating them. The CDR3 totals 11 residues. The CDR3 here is CASSYGETQYF. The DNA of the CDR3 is TGTGCCAGCAGTTACGGGGAGACCCAGTACTTC.

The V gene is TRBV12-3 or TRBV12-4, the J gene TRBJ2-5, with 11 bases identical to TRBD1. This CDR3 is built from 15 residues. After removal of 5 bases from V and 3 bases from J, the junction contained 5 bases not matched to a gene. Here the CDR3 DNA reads TGTGCCAGCAGTCGCGGACAGGGGGCTGAAGAGACCCAGTACTTC. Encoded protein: CASSRGQGAEETQYF.

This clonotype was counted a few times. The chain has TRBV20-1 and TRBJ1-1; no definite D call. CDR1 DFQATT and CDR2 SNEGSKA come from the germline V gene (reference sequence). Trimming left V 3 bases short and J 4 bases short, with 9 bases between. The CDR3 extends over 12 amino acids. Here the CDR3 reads CSARLSSTEAFF. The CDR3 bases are TGCAGTGCTAGGCTTTCGAGCACTGAAGCTTTCTTT.

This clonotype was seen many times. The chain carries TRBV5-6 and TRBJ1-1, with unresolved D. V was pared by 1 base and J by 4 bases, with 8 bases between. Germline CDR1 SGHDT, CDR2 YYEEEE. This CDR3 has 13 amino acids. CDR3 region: CASSLRLGTEAFF. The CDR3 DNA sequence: TGTGCCAGCAGCTTGCGTCTTGGCACTGAAGCTTTCTTT.

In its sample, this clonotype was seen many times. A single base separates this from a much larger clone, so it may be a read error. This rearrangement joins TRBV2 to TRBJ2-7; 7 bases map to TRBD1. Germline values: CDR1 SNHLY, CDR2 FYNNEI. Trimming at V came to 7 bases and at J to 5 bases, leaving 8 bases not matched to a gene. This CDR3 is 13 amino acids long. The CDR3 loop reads CASTPGQVHEQYF. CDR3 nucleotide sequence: TGTGCCAGCACCCCCGGACAGGTCCACGAGCAGTACTTC.

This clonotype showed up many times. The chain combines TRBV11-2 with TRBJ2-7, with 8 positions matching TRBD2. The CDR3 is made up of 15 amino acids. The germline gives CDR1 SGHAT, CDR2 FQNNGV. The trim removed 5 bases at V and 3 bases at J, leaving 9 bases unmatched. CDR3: CASSPRVTSDYEQYF. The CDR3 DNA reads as TGTGCCAGCAGCCCGAGGGTGACTAGCGACTACGAGCAGTACTTC.

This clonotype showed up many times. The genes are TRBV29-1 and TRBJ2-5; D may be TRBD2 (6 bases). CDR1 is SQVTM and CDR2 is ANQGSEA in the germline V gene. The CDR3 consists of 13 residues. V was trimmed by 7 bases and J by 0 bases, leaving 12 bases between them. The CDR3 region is CSGKRVYQETQYF. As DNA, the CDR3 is TGCAGCGGGAAGCGGGTGTACCAAGAGACCCAGTACTTC.